This TCR beta chain was sequenced during a study of blood T cell repertoires in COVID-19. Turning to the study itself: The United States, Italy and Spain were the sources of the acute and convalescent COVID-19 samples.

Germline V gene data show CDR1 as MDHEN and CDR2 as SYDVKM. V lost 6 bases, J lost 4 bases, and 4 bases stayed unmatched. The CDR3 is 13 amino acids. Sequencing was performed with immunoSEQ multiplex PCR; in TCRdb, only in-frame clones are kept and a portion is missing. This sample has 90,000 to 120,000 clones, with approximately 86% found just once. Sequenced: peripheral blood. This TCR was recovered from a woman aged 55-75 years with acute or convalescent COVID-19. V gene TRBV28 combines with J gene TRBJ1-2, with 8 bases identical to TRBD1. The CDR3 reads CASSLGTGYGYTF. The DNA of the CDR3 is TGTGCCAGCAGCCTCGGGACAGGCTATGGCTACACCTTC.